Sequencing of this T cell receptor (beta chain) was carried out in a study of blood T cell repertoires in COVID-19. Data came from immunoSEQ multiplex PCR; TCRdb stores just in-frame clones and leaves some out. The top ten hold 3% of the sample, which has fewer than 400,000 clones, about 88% seen once. Between the trimmed V and J ends, which lost 5 bases and 5 bases, there was a span of 16 bases. The CDR3 length is 15 residues. Germline V gene lookup returns CDR1 SEHNR and CDR2 FQNEAQ (reference sequence). Sequencing was done on a sample of peripheral blood. The rearrangement joins TRBV7-9 to TRBJ1-5; D remains ambiguous. The clonotype originates from a human donor in a cohort sampled during active COVID-19. CDR3 sequence (DNA): TGTGCCAGCAGCCCAACGAGCTGGGCAGATCAGCCCCAGCATTTT. Translated: CASSPTSWADQPQHF.